A single sample gave rise to the 12 T cell receptor beta chains below, sequenced in a study of blood T cell repertoires in COVID-19. The table came from immunoSEQ multiplex PCR; TCRdb's copy has only in-frame clones and leaves some out. The repertoire consists of roughly 100,000 clones, with around nine tenths occurring once and the leading ten covering about 5%. The sequencing sample was made of peripheral blood. These receptors were collected from a middle-aged man with acute or convalescent COVID-19.

The chain links TRBV30 to TRBJ2-2; TRBD2 agrees at 9 bases. This CDR3 contains 16 residues. The J segment lost 7 bases and the V segment lost 2 bases, leaving 11 bases of the junction unmatched. Germline CDR1 GTSNPN, CDR2 SVGIG (reference sequence). CDR3 in amino acids: CAWSQRGLAPGGELFF. In DNA, the CDR3 is TGTGCCTGGAGTCAACGGGGACTAGCCCCTGGCGGGGAGCTGTTTTTT.

This clone was seen only once. The chain couples TRBV24-1 to TRBJ1-5; D is ambiguous. The CDR3 length is 14 residues. The germline gives CDR1 KGHDR, CDR2 SFDVKD. The V end was cut by 3 bases, the J end by 1 base, with 6 bases between. CDR3 sequence reads: CATSDPGSNQPQHF. CDR3 nucleotides: TGTGCCACCAGTGATCCGGGGAGCAATCAGCCCCAGCATTTT.

CDR3 bases: TGTGCCAGCAGTCTGAACAGGGGGAACACTGAAGCTTTCTTT. It codes for CASSLNRGNTEAFF. This chain uses TRBV6-2 or TRBV6-3 with TRBJ1-1, with 7 bases identical to TRBD1. Germline CDR1 MNHEY, CDR2 SVGEGT. Losses at the gene ends were 5 bases for V and 1 base for J; bases not matched to a gene: 4. The CDR3 is made up of 14 amino acids.

The V and J genes are TRBV18 and TRBJ2-7; 12 positions agree with TRBD2. Trimming cost V 5 bases and J 3 bases; bases outside gene matches: 8. From germline, CDR1 is KGHSH and CDR2 LQKENI. The length of the CDR3 is 16 residues. The CDR3 spells CASSFLTSGSFYEQYF. CDR3 in DNA: TGTGCCAGCTCATTCCTGACTAGCGGGAGCTTCTACGAGCAGTACTTC.

Here the CDR3 reads CASGLAPGGGGTYEQYF. The CDR3 coding sequence is TGTGCTAGTGGTTTGGCCCCCGGGGGCGGGGGGACCTACGAGCAGTACTTC. This rearrangement joins TRBV12-5 to TRBJ2-7; 8 bases agree with TRBD2. The germline CDR1 and CDR2 sequences are LGHNT and FRNRAP. CDR3 size: 17 residues. The trim removed 1 base at V and 2 bases at J, leaving 10 bases unmatched.

Only one count was recorded for this clone. The chain uses TRBV6-6 and TRBJ2-2; the D is unclear. Trimming stripped 1 base from V and 6 bases from J, with 9 bases between. CDR1 is MNHNY, CDR2 SVGAGI, per germline (reference sequence). The CDR3 totals 14 residues. The CDR3: CASSYFSPAGELFF. The CDR3 DNA reads as TGTGCCAGCAGTTACTTTAGCCCGGCCGGGGAGCTGTTTTTT.

The chain has TRBV6-1 and TRBJ1-3; 8 nucleotides align to TRBD1. Trimming cost V 5 bases and J 5 bases; bases outside gene matches: 2. CDR1 and CDR2 from the germline V gene are MNHNS and SASEGT. The CDR3 extends over 13 amino acids. As DNA, the CDR3 is TGTGCCAGCAGTCAGGGGGCTAGAAACACCATATATTTT. It translates to CASSQGARNTIYF.

This clone was found a few times. One junction end disagrees with the germline gene, perhaps due to a read error. J is TRBJ1-2 and V is TRBV6-2 or TRBV6-3, with 8 bases identical to TRBD1. Germline CDR1 MNHEY, CDR2 SVGEGT. The CDR3 is 17 amino acids. The CDR3 DNA follows: TGTGCCAGCAGCTACTTCCGGACAGGGATGAGTAACTATGGCTACACCTTC. Its protein product is CASSYFRTGMSNYGYTF.

V is TRBV9 and J is TRBJ2-5, with a weak D call TRBD1 (5 bases). The CDR3 runs 15 residues. From germline, CDR1 is SGDLS and CDR2 YYNGEE. V shed 0 bases and J shed 9 bases, with 18 bases lying between them. The CDR3 region has the DNA TGTGCCAGCAGCGTAGGACAGACCTCCTCGTGGGCCCAGTACTTC. It specifies CASSVGQTSSWAQYF.

The chain links TRBV7-9 to TRBJ2-1; D call uncertain. CDR3 length: 13 residues. Germline CDR1 and CDR2: SEHNR and FQNEAQ (reference sequence). V was cut by 0 bases and J by 12 bases, with 12 bases left in between. The CDR3 DNA reads as TGTGCCAGCAGCTTAGCGTGGTCTAGTAGGCAGTTCTTC. Encoded protein: CASSLAWSSRQFF.

The chain uses TRBV27 and TRBJ1-5, with D hard to call. V was pared by 5 bases and J by 5 bases, with 10 bases between. The germline gives CDR1 MNHEY, CDR2 SMNVEV (reference sequence). CDR3 size: 13 residues. The CDR3 nucleotides read TGTGCCAGCAGTCACTCTCGCCATCAGCCCCAGCATTTT. This gives the protein CASSHSRHQPQHF.

The count of this clone is one. The J gene is TRBJ2-2, the V gene TRBV5-1; D perhaps matches TRBD1 (6 bases). Germline CDR1 and CDR2: SGHRS and YFSETQ. With 0 bases removed from V and 5 bases from J, the gap between germline ends came to 20 bases. The CDR3 has 18 residues. Here the CDR3 reads CASSLGSQGAGITGELFF. The CDR3 coding sequence is TGCGCCAGCAGCTTGGGTTCACAGGGAGCAGGAATTACCGGGGAGCTGTTTTTT.